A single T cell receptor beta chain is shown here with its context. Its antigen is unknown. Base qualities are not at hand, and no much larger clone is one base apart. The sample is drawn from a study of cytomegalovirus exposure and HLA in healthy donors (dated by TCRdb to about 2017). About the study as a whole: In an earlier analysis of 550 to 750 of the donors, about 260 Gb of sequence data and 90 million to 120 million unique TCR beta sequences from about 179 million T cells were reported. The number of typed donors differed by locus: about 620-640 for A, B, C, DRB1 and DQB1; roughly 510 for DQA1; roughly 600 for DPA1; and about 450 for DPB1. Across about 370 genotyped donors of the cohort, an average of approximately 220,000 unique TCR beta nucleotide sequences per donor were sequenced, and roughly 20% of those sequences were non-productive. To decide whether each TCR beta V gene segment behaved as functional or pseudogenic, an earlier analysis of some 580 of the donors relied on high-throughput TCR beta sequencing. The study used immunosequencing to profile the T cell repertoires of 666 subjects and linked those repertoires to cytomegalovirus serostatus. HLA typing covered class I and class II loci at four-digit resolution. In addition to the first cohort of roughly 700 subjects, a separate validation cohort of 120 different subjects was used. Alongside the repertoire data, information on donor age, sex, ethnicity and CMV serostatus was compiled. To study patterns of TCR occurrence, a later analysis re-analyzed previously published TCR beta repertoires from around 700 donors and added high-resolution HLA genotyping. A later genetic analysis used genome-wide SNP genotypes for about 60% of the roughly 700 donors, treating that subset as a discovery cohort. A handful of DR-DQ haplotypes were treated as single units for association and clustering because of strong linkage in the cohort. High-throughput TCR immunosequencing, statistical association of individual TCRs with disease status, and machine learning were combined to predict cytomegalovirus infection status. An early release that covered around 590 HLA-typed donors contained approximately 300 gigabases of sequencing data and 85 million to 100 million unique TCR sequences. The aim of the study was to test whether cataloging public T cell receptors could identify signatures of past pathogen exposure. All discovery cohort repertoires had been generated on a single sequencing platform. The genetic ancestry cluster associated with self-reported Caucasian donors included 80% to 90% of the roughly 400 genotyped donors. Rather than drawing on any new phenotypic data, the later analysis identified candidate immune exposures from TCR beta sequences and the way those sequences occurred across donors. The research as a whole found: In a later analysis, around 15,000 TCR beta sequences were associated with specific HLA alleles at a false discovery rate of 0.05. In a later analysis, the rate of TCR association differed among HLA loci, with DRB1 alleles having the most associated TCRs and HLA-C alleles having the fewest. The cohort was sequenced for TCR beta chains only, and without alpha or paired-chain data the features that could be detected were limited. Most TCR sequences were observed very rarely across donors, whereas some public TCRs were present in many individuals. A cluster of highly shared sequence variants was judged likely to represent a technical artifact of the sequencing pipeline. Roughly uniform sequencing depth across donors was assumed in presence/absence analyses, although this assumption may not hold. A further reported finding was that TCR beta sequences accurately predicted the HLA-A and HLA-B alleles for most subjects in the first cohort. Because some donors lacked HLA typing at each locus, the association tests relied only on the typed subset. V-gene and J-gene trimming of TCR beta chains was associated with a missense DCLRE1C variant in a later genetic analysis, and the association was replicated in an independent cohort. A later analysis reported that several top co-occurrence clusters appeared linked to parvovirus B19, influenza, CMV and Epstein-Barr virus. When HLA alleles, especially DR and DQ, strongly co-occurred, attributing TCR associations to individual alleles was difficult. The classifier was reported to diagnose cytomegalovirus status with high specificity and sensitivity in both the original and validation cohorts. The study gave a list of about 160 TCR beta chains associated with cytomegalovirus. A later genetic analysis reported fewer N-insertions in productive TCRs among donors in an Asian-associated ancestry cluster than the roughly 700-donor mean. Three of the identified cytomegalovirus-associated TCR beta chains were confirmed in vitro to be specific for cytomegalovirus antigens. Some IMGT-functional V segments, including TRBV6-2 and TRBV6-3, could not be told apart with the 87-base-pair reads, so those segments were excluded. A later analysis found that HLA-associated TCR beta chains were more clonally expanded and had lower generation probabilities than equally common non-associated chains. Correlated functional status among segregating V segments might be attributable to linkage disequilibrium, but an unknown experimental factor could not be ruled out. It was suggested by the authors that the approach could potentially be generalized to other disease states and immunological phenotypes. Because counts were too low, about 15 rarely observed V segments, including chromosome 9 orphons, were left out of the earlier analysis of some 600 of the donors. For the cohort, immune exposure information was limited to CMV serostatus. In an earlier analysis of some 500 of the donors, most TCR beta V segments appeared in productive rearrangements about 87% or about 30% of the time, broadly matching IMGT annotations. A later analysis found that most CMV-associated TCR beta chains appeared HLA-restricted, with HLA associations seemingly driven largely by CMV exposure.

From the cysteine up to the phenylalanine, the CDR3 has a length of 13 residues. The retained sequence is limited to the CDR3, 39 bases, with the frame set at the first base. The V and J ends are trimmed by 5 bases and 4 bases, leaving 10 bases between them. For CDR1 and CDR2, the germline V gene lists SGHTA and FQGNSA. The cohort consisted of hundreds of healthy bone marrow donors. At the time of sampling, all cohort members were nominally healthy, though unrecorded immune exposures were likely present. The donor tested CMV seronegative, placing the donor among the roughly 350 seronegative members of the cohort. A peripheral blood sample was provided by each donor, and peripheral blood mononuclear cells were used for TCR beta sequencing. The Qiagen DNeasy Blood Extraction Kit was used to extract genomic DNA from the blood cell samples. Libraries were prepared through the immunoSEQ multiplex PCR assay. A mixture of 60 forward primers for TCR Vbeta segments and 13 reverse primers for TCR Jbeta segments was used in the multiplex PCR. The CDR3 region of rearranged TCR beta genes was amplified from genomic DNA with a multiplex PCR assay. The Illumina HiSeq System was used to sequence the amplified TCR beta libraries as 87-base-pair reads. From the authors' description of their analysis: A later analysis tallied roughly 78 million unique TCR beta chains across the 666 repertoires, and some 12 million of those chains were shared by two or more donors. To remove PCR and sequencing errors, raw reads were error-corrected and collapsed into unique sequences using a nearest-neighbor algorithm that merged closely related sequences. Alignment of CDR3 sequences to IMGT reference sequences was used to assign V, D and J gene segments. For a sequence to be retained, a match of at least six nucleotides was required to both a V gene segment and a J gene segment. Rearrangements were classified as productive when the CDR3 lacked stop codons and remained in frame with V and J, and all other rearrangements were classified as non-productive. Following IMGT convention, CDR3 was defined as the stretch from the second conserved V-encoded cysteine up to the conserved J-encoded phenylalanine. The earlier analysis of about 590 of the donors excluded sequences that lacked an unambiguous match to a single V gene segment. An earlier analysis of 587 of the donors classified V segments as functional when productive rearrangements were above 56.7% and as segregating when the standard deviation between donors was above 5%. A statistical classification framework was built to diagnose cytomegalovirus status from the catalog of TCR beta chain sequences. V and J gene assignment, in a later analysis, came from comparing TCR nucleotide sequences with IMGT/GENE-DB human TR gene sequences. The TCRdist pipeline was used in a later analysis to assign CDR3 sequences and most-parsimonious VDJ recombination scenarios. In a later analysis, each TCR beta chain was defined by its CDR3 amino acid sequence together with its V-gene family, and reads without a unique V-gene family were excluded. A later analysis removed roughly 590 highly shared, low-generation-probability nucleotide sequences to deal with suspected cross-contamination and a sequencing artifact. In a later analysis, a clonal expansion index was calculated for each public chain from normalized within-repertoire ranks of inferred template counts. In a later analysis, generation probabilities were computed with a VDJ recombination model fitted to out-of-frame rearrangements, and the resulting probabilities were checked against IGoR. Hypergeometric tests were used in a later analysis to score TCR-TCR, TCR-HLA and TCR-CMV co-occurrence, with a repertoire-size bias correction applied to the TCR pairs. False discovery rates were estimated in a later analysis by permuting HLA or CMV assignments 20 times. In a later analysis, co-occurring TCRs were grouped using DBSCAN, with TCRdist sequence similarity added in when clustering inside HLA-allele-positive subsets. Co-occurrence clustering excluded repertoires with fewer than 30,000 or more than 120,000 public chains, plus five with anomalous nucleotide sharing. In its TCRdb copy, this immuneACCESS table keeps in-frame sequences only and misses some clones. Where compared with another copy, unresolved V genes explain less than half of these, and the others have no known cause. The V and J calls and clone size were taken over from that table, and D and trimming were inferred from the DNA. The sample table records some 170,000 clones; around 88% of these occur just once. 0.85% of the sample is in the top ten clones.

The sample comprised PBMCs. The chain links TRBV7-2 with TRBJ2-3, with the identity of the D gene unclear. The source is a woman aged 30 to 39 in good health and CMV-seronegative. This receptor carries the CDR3 CASSPRRADTQYF. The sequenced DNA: TGTGCCAGCAGCCCGCGTCGGGCAGATACGCAGTATTTT. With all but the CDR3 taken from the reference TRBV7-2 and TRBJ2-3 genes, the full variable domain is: GAGVSQSPSNKVTEKGKDVELRCDPISGHTALYWYRQSLGQGLEFLIYFQGNSAPDKSGLPSDRFSAERTGGSVSTLTIQRTQQEDSAVYLCASSPRRADTQYFGPGTRLTVL.